Listed below are T cell receptor beta chains from one sample, sequenced in a study of shared clonotypes between healthy human individuals. Profiling relied on immunoSEQ multiplex PCR, and the TCRdb table lists in-frame clones only, not all of them. In the table there are about 1.1 million clones, about 80% of which are singletons. The sample consisted of memory CD4+ T cells from PBMCs. The receptors were gathered from a man between 18 and 35 years old in good health. Some clones in this sample may be carry-over from other donors' samples. The CDR3 runs from the conserved cysteine through the conserved F or W. D genes are given only for firm matches. For some rows the clone size is stated as once, few or many, or as a class when expanded; others skip it.

>NA|TRBD1|TRBV28|TRBJ1-4
TGTGCCAGCAGCCCGACAGGGATCGATGAAAAACTGTTTTTT
CASSPTGIDEKLFF
>NA|NA|TRBV28|TRBJ2-7
TGTGCCAGCAGTTCCCTAGTGGGTGGTAGGTACGAGCAGTACTTC
CASSSLVGGRYEQYF
>NA|NA|TRBV9|TRBJ1-4
TGTGCCAGCAGCGTCACAGCCGACAGTACGACAACTAATGAAAAACTGTTTTTT
CASSVTADSTTTNEKLFF
>NA|NA|TRBV7-3|TRBJ1-1
TGTGCCAGCAGCTTAAATGTGGGAACTGAAGCTTTCTTT
CASSLNVGTEAFF
>once|NA|TRBV7-8|TRBJ2-5
TGTGCCAGCAGCCTCCGCGCGGGGAACCAAGAGACCCAGTACTTC
CASSLRAGNQETQYF
>NA|TRBD2|TRBV5-4|TRBJ2-3
TGTGCCAGCAGCATAGGGACTAGCGTCAGCACAGATACGCAGTATTTT
CASSIGTSVSTDTQYF
>NA|NA|TRBV6-5|TRBJ1-2
TGTGCCAGCAGGCCTCTCGCCCTTGAAGGCTACACCTTC
CASRPLALEGYTF
>NA|NA|TRBV27|TRBJ1-1
TGTGCCAGCACTCTCCGTAAGAGGAGTGACACTGAAGCTTTCTTT
CASTLRKRSDTEAFF
>NA|NA|TRBV7-9|TRBJ1-3
TGTGCCAGCAGCCCCCCAGAGATTTACACTGGAAACACCATATATTTT
CASSPPEIYTGNTIYF
>NA|NA|TRBV25-1|TRBJ1-2
TGTGCCAGCAGTGAATCGCGGGACAAGGCCTTCCGGATGGGCTACACCTTC
CASSESRDKAFRMGYTF
>NA|NA|TRBV9|TRBJ2-1
TGTGCCAGCAGCGTGAATAGTGGTCTCTACAATGAGCAGTTCTTC
CASSVNSGLYNEQFF
>many|TRBD2|TRBV5-1|TRBJ2-1
TGCGCCAGCAGCTTGAATAGCGGGAGGAGTCCGCAGTTCTTC
CASSLNSGRSPQFF
>few|NA|TRBV6-6|TRBJ1-5
TGTGCCAGCAGTTCCGGTCAGCACAATCAGCCCCAGCATTTT
CASSSGQHNQPQHF
>NA|NA|TRBV30|TRBJ2-7
TGTGCCTGGAGCGCTAGTAGCGACGAGCAGTACTTC
CAWSASSDEQYF
>NA|NA|TRBV7-9|TRBJ2-1
TGTGCCAGCAGCCCGATCCCAGGGAGAGCCTACAATGAGCAGTTCTTC
CASSPIPGRAYNEQFF
>NA|TRBD2|TRBV11-1|TRBJ2-7
TGTGCCAGCAGCACAGTAGCGGGAGTAGTATACGAGCAGTACTTC
CASSTVAGVVYEQYF
>NA|NA|TRBV2|TRBJ2-5
TGTGCCAGCACCGGCAGGATAAGACAAGAGACCCAGTACTTC
CASTGRIRQETQYF
>NA|NA|TRBV27|TRBJ1-2
TGTGCCAGCAGTTTAAGTCAGGACGCTTATGGCTACACCTTC
CASSLSQDAYGYTF
>NA|NA|TRBV9|TRBJ1-5
TGTGCCAGCAGCGTAGACAGCCGCAATCAGCCCCAGCATTTT
CASSVDSRNQPQHF
>NA|NA|TRBV6-1|TRBJ2-7
TGTGCCAGCAGTGAAGCTGAGGGGAGCCCGATCTCCTACGAGCAGTACTTC
CASSEAEGSPISYEQYF
>NA|NA|TRBV7-9|TRBJ2-5
TGTGCCACGGGTTCAGGCGAAGAGACCCAGTACTTC
CATGSGEETQYF
>NA|NA|TRBV19|TRBJ1-1
TGTGCCAGTAGTTCCCATCGCGGGGGGGGAGACGCTGAAGCTTTCTTT
CASSSHRGGGDAEAFF
>many|NA|TRBV28|TRBJ1-3
TGTGCCAGCAGTTTGGGCAGCTCTGGAAACACCATATATTTT
CASSLGSSGNTIYF
>NA|TRBD1|TRBV9|TRBJ1-1
TGTGCCAGCAGCGCCCCGACAGGGACTCTGAACACTGAAGCTTTCTTT
CASSAPTGTLNTEAFF
>NA|TRBD1|TRBV5-1|TRBJ1-5
TGCGCCAGCAGCACGGGACAGGATGGCAATCAGCCCCAGCATTTT
CASSTGQDGNQPQHF
>NA|NA|TRBV9|TRBJ1-2
TGTGCCAGCAGTTTTATCTCAGGGGACTACACCTTC
CASSFISGDYTF
>NA|TRBD2|TRBV19|TRBJ2-1
TGTGCCAGTAGTATAGGCAGCGGGAGTATCTACAATGAGCAGTTCTTC
CASSIGSGSIYNEQFF
>NA|NA|TRBV7-2|TRBJ2-2
TGTGCCAGCAGCTCGAGACCCAGGGGTTCCACCGGGGAGCTGTTTTTT
CASSSRPRGSTGELFF
>NA|NA|TRBV4-1|TRBJ2-7
TGCGCCAGCAGCCGGGACTCCGGACAGTCATGGGAGCAGTACTTC
CASSRDSGQSWEQYF
>NA|TRBD2|TRBV14|TRBJ2-3
TGTGCCAGCAGCCAACCTAGCGGGAGGGCGGATACGCAGTATTTT
CASSQPSGRADTQYF
>NA|NA|TRBV2|TRBJ2-3
TGTGCCACGAGCCCCTCCACAGATACGCAGTATTTT
CATSPSTDTQYF
>NA|NA|TRBV29-1|TRBJ2-7
TGCAGCGTTGTCGGTGACTCCTACGAGCAGTACTTC
CSVVGDSYEQYF
>NA|TRBD2|TRBV4-3|TRBJ2-3
TGCGCCAGCAGCCAAGATGGGGGGAGGGGTACGCAGTATTTT
CASSQDGGRGTQYF
>NA|NA|TRBV7-3|TRBJ1-1
TGTGCCAGCAGCTTAACAGGACCGAACACTGAAGCTTTCTTT
CASSLTGPNTEAFF
>many|TRBD1|TRBV12-5|TRBJ2-2
TGTGCTAGTGGTAACAAGGGGGCGGAAGATACCGGGGAGCTGTTTTTT
CASGNKGAEDTGELFF
>NA|TRBD1|TRBV7-8|TRBJ1-2
TGTGCCAGCAGCTTATCCGATTTGGGACAGGACTATGGCTACACCTTC
CASSLSDLGQDYGYTF
>NA|NA|TRBV2|TRBJ2-1
TGTGCCAGCAAATACAATGAGCAGTTCTTC
CASKYNEQFF
>NA|TRBD1|TRBV4-3|TRBJ1-6
TGCGCCAGCAGCCAATACAGGGGGCGTGGAGGTTCACCCCTCCACTTT
CASSQYRGRGGSPLHF
>NA|NA|TRBV7-3|TRBJ1-4
TGTGCCAGCAGCCCCCGGGGGGGAGCTAATGAAAAACTGTTTTTT
CASSPRGGANEKLFF
>many|TRBD1|TRBV7-2|TRBJ2-7
TGTGCCAGCAGCCCTAGAGCGGGACAGGGGGCGAGGGAGCAGTACTTC
CASSPRAGQGAREQYF